This passage covers 22 T cell receptor beta chains from one sample sequenced in a study of blood T cell repertoires in COVID-19. Measured with immunoSEQ multiplex PCR; TCRdb has only the in-frame clones, and not every one. The top ten clones hold over 9.5% of a sample with fewer than 45,000 clones, just under 75% of them seen once. The sequenced material came from peripheral blood. These receptors were taken from a man in his 70s with COVID-19, enrolled during active disease.

This chain uses TRBV6-2 or TRBV6-3 with TRBJ2-1, with 13 bases identical to TRBD2. Germline CDR1 reads MNHEY; CDR2 reads SVGEGT. This CDR3 is built from 16 residues. Germline trimming cut 5 bases from V and 5 bases from J; bases unmatched to any gene: 6. The CDR3 DNA reads as TGTGCCAGCAGTCCCTGGACTAGCGGGGGAAACAATGAGCAGTTCTTC. Translating gives CASSPWTSGGNNEQFF.

The chain joins TRBV6-5 to TRBJ1-5; TRBD1 matches 7 bases. CDR1 is MNHEY, CDR2 SVGAGI, per germline. V trimming: 8 bases; J trimming: 4 bases; junction bases outside the gene matches: 5. CDR3 length: 13 amino acids. The CDR3 loop reads CASLDRLNQPQHF. CDR3 in DNA: TGTGCCAGCTTGGACAGGCTTAATCAGCCCCAGCATTTT.

This clone was observed a single time. The rearrangement links TRBV5-1 to TRBJ1-1; TRBD1 might be the D (5 bases). CDR3 length: 14 amino acids. Trimming left V 1 base short and J 1 base short, with 8 bases between. Germline V gene lookup returns CDR1 SGHRS and CDR2 YFSETQ. As DNA, the CDR3 is TGCGCCAGCAGCTTGCCGACAGCGAACACTGAAGCTTTCTTT. It is translated as CASSLPTANTEAFF. Together with reference TRBV5-1 and TRBJ1-1, the CDR3 gives the full variable domain: KAGVTQTPRYLIKTRGQQVTLSCSPISGHRSVSWYQQTPGQGLQFLFEYFSETQRNKGNFPGRFSGRQFSNSRSEMNVSTLELGDSALYLCASSLPTANTEAFFGQGTRLTVV.

The chain carries TRBV12-3 or TRBV12-4 and TRBJ2-1; TRBD2 is a possible D gene (6 bases). This CDR3 contains 12 residues. V dropped 4 bases and J dropped 14 bases, with 15 bases sitting between them. CDR3 DNA sequence: TGTGCCAGCAGTTATTCCCTTCGGGAGAAGTTCTTC. Its translation: CASSYSLREKFF.

The V call is TRBV9, the J call TRBJ2-7, with 11 nucleotides matching TRBD2. V shed 0 bases and J 6 bases; nucleotides not matched to a gene: 11. CDR3 size: 17 residues. Looked up from germline, CDR1 is SGDLS and CDR2 is YYNGEE. In DNA form, the CDR3 reads TGTGCCAGCAGCGTAGCAGGTTTAACTAGCGGGAGCATCGAGCAGTACTTC. Its protein product is CASSVAGLTSGSIEQYF.

This clone was observed a few times. The chain recombines TRBV12-5 with TRBJ2-7; 7 nucleotides agree with TRBD2. V shed 7 bases, J shed 3 bases, and the junction held 12 bases outside the gene matches. The CDR3 extends over 15 amino acids. CDR1 and CDR2 from the germline V gene are LGHNT and FRNRAP. CDR3 nucleotide sequence: TGTGCTAGTGCCCCGGGGAGGGCTTCTCTCTACGAGCAGTACTTC. This sequence encodes CASAPGRASLYEQYF.

The J gene is TRBJ1-2, the V gene TRBV3-1 (or the pseudogene TRBV3-2); 7 nucleotides line up with TRBD1. The length of the CDR3 is 14 residues. Germline CDR1 reads LGHDT; CDR2 reads YNNKEL (reference sequence). V was clipped by 3 bases and J by 4 bases; unmatched bases: 5. The CDR3 is CASSHTGAFYGYTF. CDR3 nucleotide sequence: TGTGCCAGCAGCCATACAGGGGCGTTCTATGGCTACACCTTC.

The rearrangement uses TRBV3-1 (or the pseudogene TRBV3-2) and TRBJ2-1, with 11 bases that match TRBD2. The CDR3 extends over 17 amino acids. V shed 4 bases and J 1 base; nucleotides not matched to a gene: 6. The germline V gene encodes CDR1 LGHDT and CDR2 YNNKEL (reference sequence). The CDR3 DNA sequence: TGTGCCAGCAGCCGGGACACTAGCGGGAGATCCTACAATGAGCAGTTCTTC. Encoded protein: CASSRDTSGRSYNEQFF.

The chain joins TRBV15 to TRBJ1-5; 10 bases align to TRBD1. After removal of 5 bases from V and 4 bases from J, the junction contained 8 bases not matched to a gene. Germline V lookup: CDR1 LNHNV, CDR2 YYDKDF (reference sequence). CDR3 length: 16 amino acids. CDR3 sequence reads: CATSGATGQGNQPQHF. As DNA, the CDR3 is TGTGCCACCAGCGGGGCCACGGGACAGGGGAATCAGCCCCAGCATTTT.

V usage is TRBV29-1 and J usage is TRBJ2-4; weak D call: TRBD2 (5 bases). V gave up 7 bases and J gave up 0 bases, with 10 bases separating them. The CDR3 contains 13 residues. Per the germline V gene, CDR1 is SQVTM and CDR2 is ANQGSEA. The CDR3 is CSAGGLAKNIQYF. CDR3 sequence (DNA): TGCAGCGCCGGTGGACTAGCCAAAAACATTCAGTACTTC.

The gene calls are TRBV24-1 and TRBJ2-1; the D gene is possibly TRBD2 (6 bases). V lost 9 bases, J lost 8 bases, and 16 bases lay in between. This CDR3 has 13 residues. Germline V gives CDR1 KGHDR, CDR2 SFDVKD. The chain's CDR3 is CATAGGVRYEQFF. DNA for the CDR3: TGTGCCACCGCCGGCGGGGTACGGTATGAGCAGTTCTTC.

This clone is a singleton in its sample. The rearrangement joins TRBV2 to TRBJ1-2, with 12 bases lining up with TRBD1. The V gene's germline CDR1 is SNHLY and CDR2 FYNNEI. With V trimmed by 0 bases and J by 8 bases, 7 bases remained unmatched. The CDR3 covers 16 residues. CDR3 nucleotides: TGTGCCAGCAGTGAAGCGGGGGGACAGGGGGCGCGCGGCTACACCTTC. Its protein is CASSEAGGQGARGYTF.

This rearrangement joins TRBV4-2 to TRBJ2-3; D possibly corresponds to TRBD2 (6 bases). V was trimmed by 0 bases and J by 2 bases, leaving 12 bases between them. CDR3 length: 16 residues. Germline V gene sequence: CDR1 LGHNA, CDR2 YNFKEQ. This CDR3 reads CASSQEWAGNTDTQYF. In nucleotides, the CDR3 is TGTGCCAGCAGCCAAGAGTGGGCGGGGAACACAGATACGCAGTATTTT.

The chain combines TRBV2 with TRBJ1-5, with 8 bases aligning to TRBD1. The ends lost 6 bases at V and 5 bases at J; junction bases unmatched: 6. CDR3 length: 14 amino acids. Germline V gene lookup returns CDR1 SNHLY and CDR2 FYNNEI. The CDR3: CASSDRGGDQPQHF. The CDR3 region has the DNA TGTGCCAGCAGCGACAGGGGAGGCGATCAGCCCCAGCATTTT. Variable domain in full (rest from reference TRBV2 and TRBJ1-5): EPEVTQTPSHQVTQMGQEVILRCVPISNHLYFYWYRQILGQKVEFLVSFYNNEISEKSEIFDDQFSVERPDGSNFTLKIRSTKLEDSAMYFCASSDRGGDQPQHFGDGTRLSIL.

This sequence joins TRBV12-5 and TRBJ1-4; perhaps TRBD1 as D (6 bases). Trimming took 5 bases from V and 4 from J, leaving 17 bases between them. Looked up from germline, CDR1 is LGHNT and CDR2 is FRNRAP. The CDR3 has 16 residues. CDR3 bases: TGTGCTAGTGGTACAAGAGGGGGGGCTTATAATGAAAAACTGTTTTTT. Translated, it gives CASGTRGGAYNEKLFF.

The gene calls are TRBV7-9 and TRBJ2-2, with TRBD1 matching over 7 bases. CDR3 length: 15 residues. After removal of 1 base from V and 2 bases from J, the junction contained 1 base not matched to a gene. Germline values: CDR1 SEHNR, CDR2 FQNEAQ (reference sequence). Written as DNA, the CDR3 is TGTGCCAGCAGCTTAGGACAGGGAAACACCGGGGAGCTGTTTTTT. Translating it yields CASSLGQGNTGELFF.

This clone was counted at least ten times. The genes are TRBV30 and TRBJ2-5; perhaps TRBD1 as D (5 bases). Germline lookup yields CDR1 GTSNPN and CDR2 SVGIG (reference sequence). V was trimmed by 2 bases and J by 5 bases, leaving 18 bases between them. The CDR3 loop spans 15 amino acids. The CDR3: CAWSPPPGHGETQYF. Written as DNA, the CDR3 is TGTGCCTGGAGTCCACCTCCAGGGCATGGGGAGACCCAGTACTTC.

The chain has TRBV19 and TRBJ2-7; D not resolved. Germline CDR1 reads LNHDA; CDR2 reads SQIVND (reference sequence). Deletions cut 3 bases from V and 5 bases from J, with 11 bases between. This CDR3 region has 13 residues. CDR3 protein: CASSIEDHNEQYF. The CDR3 nucleotides are TGTGCCAGTAGTATCGAGGATCATAACGAGCAGTACTTC.

This chain connects TRBV6-1 to TRBJ1-1, with no clear D. This CDR3 region has 14 residues. Per the germline V gene, CDR1 is MNHNS and CDR2 is SASEGT. V lost 2 bases and J 2 bases, leaving 9 bases between the germline ends. This chain's CDR3 is CASSERVGNTEAFF. The CDR3 bases are TGTGCCAGCAGTGAACGGGTTGGCAACACTGAAGCTTTCTTT.

This clone has a handful of counts. This rearrangement joins TRBV19 to TRBJ2-5; weak D call: TRBD1 (6 bases). Germline CDR1 reads LNHDA; CDR2 reads SQIVND (reference sequence). This CDR3 is 15 amino acids long. Trimming pared 6 bases from V and 4 bases from J, leaving 18 bases between. This chain's CDR3 is CASRLRTDPRETQYF. Here the CDR3 DNA reads TGTGCCAGTAGACTGAGGACAGACCCGAGAGAGACCCAGTACTTC.

This chain joins TRBV18 and TRBJ2-3; TRBD2 agrees at 7 bases. Germline trimming cut 5 bases from V and 4 bases from J; bases unmatched to any gene: 12. Germline loops: CDR1 KGHSH, CDR2 LQKENI. CDR3 size: 16 residues. The CDR3 nucleotides are TGTGCCAGCTCATCTCCGACTAGCAGAGGCCCAGATACGCAGTATTTT. Amino acids: CASSSPTSRGPDTQYF.

V is TRBV7-9 and J is TRBJ1-1, with D tentatively TRBD1 (5 bases). This CDR3 spans 14 amino acids. Germline V gives CDR1 SEHNR, CDR2 FQNEAQ (reference sequence). V was cut by 1 base and J by 5 bases, with 11 bases left in between. The CDR3 region is CASSLGSGWTEAFF. Here the CDR3 DNA reads TGTGCCAGCAGCTTAGGTTCAGGGTGGACTGAAGCTTTCTTT.